Listed below are T cell receptor beta chains from one sample, sequenced in a study of memory CD4+ T cells and cytomegalovirus serostatus. Profiling relied on immunoSEQ multiplex PCR, and the TCRdb table lists in-frame clones only, not all of them. The sample shows tens of thousands of clones, 82% of them seen only once. The sequenced sample was memory CD4+ T cells from blood. These receptors originate from an adult in good health and CMV-seronegative. CDR3s include the opening cysteine and the closing phenylalanine or tryptophan. Not all rows give a size; the values are once, few, many and, for expanded clones, a class.

cdr3_aa clone_size v_call
CASKGTSGRNNEQFF NA TRBV11-2
CASSLVRTSGAYEQYF NA TRBV7-8
CASSLYGREAFF NA TRBV28
CASSATGMGTGELFF NA TRBV2
CASSLKSWQNTEAFF NA TRBV7-3
CASSLGGGYGYTF NA TRBV5-5
CASSLGLEVGELFF once TRBV5-4
CASSPSPGQGAYGYTF NA TRBV7-2
CASSEWFYEAFF NA TRBV2
CASSTPSGAEIQYF NA TRBV11-2
CSVVLPGTGSYEQYF NA TRBV29-1
CASRPTKFTVTNQPQHF NA TRBV28
CASSSVKFRVLSLHF NA TRBV6-5
CATRSPTSYEQYF NA TRBV15
CASRKQGTGQPQHF NA TRBV4-1
CASSEGIRGAEGYTF NA TRBV6-1
CSVQTSGGGETQYF NA TRBV29-1